The clone carrying this T cell receptor (beta chain) has only a few counts. The data belong to a study of T-cell reconstitution after alpha-beta-depleted transplantation in children. During its preparation, the TCRbeta library received unique molecular identifiers. TCRdb processed the PCR reads anew with MiXCR; each CDR3 protein has one entry. This table holds a few hundred thousand distinct CDR3 sequences, 10% to 15% found once. This specimen was PBMCs, taken from the stem cell graft. This sequence was found in a human donor who donated a stem cell graft to a child with Fanconi anemia.

CDR3 DNA sequence: TGTGCCAGCAGCCTTAGCGGGCCTGGAAACACCATATATTTT. It encodes CASSLSGPGNTIYF. The genes are TRBV9 and TRBJ1-3; D ambiguous. Germline CDR1 and CDR2: SGDLS and YYNGEE. The V gene lost 4 bases and the J gene lost 2 bases, with 10 bases spanning the gap. The CDR3 sequence is 14 residues long.